Sequencing of this TCR beta chain was carried out in a study of response to subunit inactivated influenza vaccine. This clonotype was seen more than once but under ten times. TCRdb used MiXCR to reprocess the RT-PCR reads, holding one entry per CDR3 protein. In the table there are under 950,000 distinct CDR3 sequences, 20% to 25% of which are singletons. The CDR3 contains 14 residues. Germline V gene data show CDR1 as ENHRY and CDR2 as SYGVKD. Deletions cut 0 bases from V and 3 bases from J, with 9 bases between. The receptor was isolated from a man aged 50-59 years who received an inactivated influenza vaccine. This chain connects TRBV10-3 to TRBJ2-7, with no clear D. Here the sequenced sample was PBMCs from blood, taken 5 to 6 days after vaccination. The CDR3 here is CAISESDRLYEQYF. As DNA, the CDR3 is TGTGCCATCAGTGAGTCCGACCGGCTCTACGAGCAGTACTTC.